This TCR beta chain comes out of a study of cytomegalovirus exposure and HLA in healthy donors. Background on the study: The 500 to 850 first-cohort repertoires and the approximately 130 validation repertoires shared the same platform, a later analysis reported.

Profiling relied on immunoSEQ multiplex PCR, and the TCRdb table lists in-frame clones only, not all of them. The sample gives around 180,000 clones, roughly 82% of which show up once; approximately 7% is in the top ten. Germline V gene lookup returns CDR1 MNHNY and CDR2 SVGAGI (reference sequence). The length of the CDR3 is 14 residues. Between the trimmed V and J ends, which lost 7 bases and 8 bases, there was a span of 18 bases. The TCR sequence derives from a man aged 18 to 29 in good health and CMV-seropositive. The specimen sequenced was PBMCs. The rearrangement links TRBV6-6 to TRBJ2-1, with a weak D call TRBD1 (6 bases). CDR3 region: CASKGAGAGHEQFF. The CDR3 DNA reads as TGTGCCAGCAAGGGAGCAGGGGCCGGCCATGAGCAGTTCTTC.